The source of this TCR beta chain is a study of T cell responses to AZD1222 COVID-19 vaccine. The assay was immunoSEQ multiplex PCR, and TCRdb's table has in-frame clones only and misses some. Of some 140,000 clones in the sample, 90% to 95% were seen once. Trimming at V came to 5 bases and at J to 7 bases, leaving 8 bases not matched to a gene. Germline lookup yields CDR1 LNHDA and CDR2 SQIVND (reference sequence). This CDR3 has 13 residues. Material: peripheral blood, obtained 28 days after the second AZD1222 dose. V and J are TRBV19 and TRBJ2-7, with 7 bases lining up with TRBD1. The TCR comes from an adult who received the AZD1222 COVID-19 vaccine. The chain's CDR3 is CASSQTGAREQYF. The CDR3 DNA reads as TGTGCCAGTAGTCAAACAGGGGCCCGGGAGCAGTACTTC.